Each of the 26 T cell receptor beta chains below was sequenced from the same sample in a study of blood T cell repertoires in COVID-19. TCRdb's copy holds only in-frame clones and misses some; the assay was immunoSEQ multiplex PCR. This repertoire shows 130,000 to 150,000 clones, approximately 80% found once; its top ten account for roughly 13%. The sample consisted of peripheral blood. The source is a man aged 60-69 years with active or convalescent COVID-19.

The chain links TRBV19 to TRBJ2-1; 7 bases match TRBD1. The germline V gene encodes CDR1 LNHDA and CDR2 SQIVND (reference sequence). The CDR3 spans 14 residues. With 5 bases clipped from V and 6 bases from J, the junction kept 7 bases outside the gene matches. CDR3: CASSGQDLVNEQFF. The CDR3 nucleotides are TGTGCCAGTAGTGGACAGGATTTGGTCAATGAGCAGTTCTTC.

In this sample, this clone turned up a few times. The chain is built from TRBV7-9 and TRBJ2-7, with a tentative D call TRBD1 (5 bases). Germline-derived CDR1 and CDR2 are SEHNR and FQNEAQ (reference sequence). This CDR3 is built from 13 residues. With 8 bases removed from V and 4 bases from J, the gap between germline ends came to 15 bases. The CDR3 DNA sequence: TGTGCCAGCTCTACAGGACGAGTTTACGAGCAGTACTTC. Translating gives CASSTGRVYEQYF.

The CDR3 is CASSEQGTTDTQYF. The CDR3 coding sequence is TGTGCCAGCAGCGAACAGGGGACAACAGATACGCAGTATTTT. V is TRBV28 and J is TRBJ2-3; 7 bases are a match to TRBD1. Per germline, CDR1 MDHEN and CDR2 SYDVKM. This CDR3 region has 14 residues. Losses at the gene ends were 6 bases for V and 3 bases for J; bases not matched to a gene: 6. Complete variable domain (other parts from reference TRBV28 and TRBJ2-3): DVKVTQSSRYLVKRTGEKVFLECVQDMDHENMFWYRQDPGLGLRLIYFSYDVKMKEKGDIPEGYSVSREKKERFSLILESASTNQTSMYLCASSEQGTTDTQYFGPGTRLTVL.

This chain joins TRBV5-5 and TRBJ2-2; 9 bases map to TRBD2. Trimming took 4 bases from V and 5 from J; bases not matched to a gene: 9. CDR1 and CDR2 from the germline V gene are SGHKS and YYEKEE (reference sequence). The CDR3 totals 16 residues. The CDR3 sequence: CASSMAGGPGTGELFF. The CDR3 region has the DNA TGTGCCAGCAGCATGGCGGGAGGGCCTGGGACCGGGGAGCTGTTTTTT.

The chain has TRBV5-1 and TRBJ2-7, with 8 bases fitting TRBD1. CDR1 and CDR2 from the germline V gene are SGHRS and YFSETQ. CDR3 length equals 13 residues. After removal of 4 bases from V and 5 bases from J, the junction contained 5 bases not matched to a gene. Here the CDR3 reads CASSQPGGDEQYF. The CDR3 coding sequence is TGCGCCAGCAGCCAACCAGGGGGCGACGAGCAGTACTTC. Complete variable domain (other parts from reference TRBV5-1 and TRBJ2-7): KAGVTQTPRYLIKTRGQQVTLSCSPISGHRSVSWYQQTPGQGLQFLFEYFSETQRNKGNFPGRFSGRQFSNSRSEMNVSTLELGDSALYLCASSQPGGDEQYFGPGTRLTVT.

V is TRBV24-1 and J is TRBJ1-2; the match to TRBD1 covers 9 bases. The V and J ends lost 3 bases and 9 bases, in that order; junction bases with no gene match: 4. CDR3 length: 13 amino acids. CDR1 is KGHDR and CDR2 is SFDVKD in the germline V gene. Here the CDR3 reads CATSDPGQGCYTF. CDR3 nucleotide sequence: TGTGCCACCAGTGATCCGGGACAGGGTTGCTACACCTTC.

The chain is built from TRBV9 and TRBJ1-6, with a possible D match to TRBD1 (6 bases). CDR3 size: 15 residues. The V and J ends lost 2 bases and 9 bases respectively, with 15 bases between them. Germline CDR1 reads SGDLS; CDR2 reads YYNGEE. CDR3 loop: CASSVGGAGGSPLHF. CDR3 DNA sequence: TGTGCCAGCAGCGTTGGGGGGGCCGGCGGTTCACCCCTCCACTTT.

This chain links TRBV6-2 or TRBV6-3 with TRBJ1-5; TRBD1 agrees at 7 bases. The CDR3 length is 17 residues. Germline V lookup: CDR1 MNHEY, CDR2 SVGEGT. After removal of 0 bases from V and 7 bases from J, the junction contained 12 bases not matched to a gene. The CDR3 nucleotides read TGTGCCAGCAGTTACTCAGGGGGCCAAAAAATTAGCCAGCCCCAGCATTTT. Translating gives CASSYSGGQKISQPQHF.

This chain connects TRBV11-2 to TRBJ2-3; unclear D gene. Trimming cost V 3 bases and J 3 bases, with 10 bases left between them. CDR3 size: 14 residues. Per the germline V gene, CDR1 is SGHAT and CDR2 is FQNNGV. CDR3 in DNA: TGTGCCAGCAGCTTTTTAGTCCTTACAGATACGCAGTATTTT. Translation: CASSFLVLTDTQYF.

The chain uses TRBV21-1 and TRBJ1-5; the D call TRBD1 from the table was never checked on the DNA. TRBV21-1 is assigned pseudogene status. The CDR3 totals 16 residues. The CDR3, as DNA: TGTGCCGCGCGCGTAAACAGGGATTATAGCAATCAGCCCCAGCATTTT. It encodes CAARVNRDYSNQPQHF.

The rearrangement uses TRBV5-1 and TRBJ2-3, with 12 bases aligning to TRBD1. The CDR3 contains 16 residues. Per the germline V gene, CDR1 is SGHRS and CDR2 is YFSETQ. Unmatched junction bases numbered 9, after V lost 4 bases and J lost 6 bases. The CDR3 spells CASSARGQGALDTQYF. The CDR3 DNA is TGCGCCAGCAGCGCGAGGGGACAGGGGGCTTTGGATACGCAGTATTTT.

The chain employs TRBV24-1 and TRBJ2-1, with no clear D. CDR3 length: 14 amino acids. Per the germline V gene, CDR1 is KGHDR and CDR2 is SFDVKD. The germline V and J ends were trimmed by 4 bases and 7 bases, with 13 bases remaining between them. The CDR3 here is CATSDHGRANEQFF. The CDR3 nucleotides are TGTGCCACCAGTGACCACGGTCGAGCGAATGAGCAGTTCTTC.

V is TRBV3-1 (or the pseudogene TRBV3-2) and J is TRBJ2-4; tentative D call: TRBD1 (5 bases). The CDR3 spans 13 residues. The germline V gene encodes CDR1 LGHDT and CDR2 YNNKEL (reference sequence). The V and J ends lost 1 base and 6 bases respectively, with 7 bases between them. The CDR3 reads CASSQGGSNIQYF. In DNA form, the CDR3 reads TGTGCCAGCAGCCAAGGGGGCTCAAACATTCAGTACTTC.

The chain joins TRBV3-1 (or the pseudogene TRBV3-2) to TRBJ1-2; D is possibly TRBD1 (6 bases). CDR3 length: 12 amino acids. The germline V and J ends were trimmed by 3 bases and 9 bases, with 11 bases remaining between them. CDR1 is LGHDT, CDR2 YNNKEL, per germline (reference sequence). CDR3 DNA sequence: TGTGCCAGCAGCCAGTCTGACAGGCGCTACACCTTC. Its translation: CASSQSDRRYTF.

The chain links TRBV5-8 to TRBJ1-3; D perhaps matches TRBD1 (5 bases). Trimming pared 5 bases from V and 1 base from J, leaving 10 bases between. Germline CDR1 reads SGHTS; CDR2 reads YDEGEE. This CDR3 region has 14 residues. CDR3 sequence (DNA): TGTGCCAGCAGAATGACAGAATCTGGAAACACCATATATTTT. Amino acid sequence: CASRMTESGNTIYF.

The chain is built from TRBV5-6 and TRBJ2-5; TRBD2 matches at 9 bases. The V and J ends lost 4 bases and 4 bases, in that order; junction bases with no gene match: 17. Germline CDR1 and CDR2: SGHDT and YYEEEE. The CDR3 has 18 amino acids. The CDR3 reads CASSSGTGAREGGETQYF. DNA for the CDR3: TGTGCCAGCAGCAGTGGGACCGGCGCGCGGGAGGGTGGAGAGACCCAGTACTTC. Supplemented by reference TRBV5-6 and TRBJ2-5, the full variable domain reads DAGVTQSPTHLIKTRGQQVTLRCSPKSGHDTVSWYQQALGQGPQFIFQYYEEEERQRGNFPDRFSGHQFPNYSSELNVNALLLGDSALYLCASSSGTGAREGGETQYFGPGTRLLVL.

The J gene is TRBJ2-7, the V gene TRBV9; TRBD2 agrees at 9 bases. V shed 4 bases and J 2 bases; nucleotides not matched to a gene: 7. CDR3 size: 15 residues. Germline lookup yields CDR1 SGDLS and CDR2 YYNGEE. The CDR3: CASSLLAGTAYEQYF. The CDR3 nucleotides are TGTGCCAGCAGCTTGCTAGCGGGAACGGCCTACGAGCAGTACTTC.

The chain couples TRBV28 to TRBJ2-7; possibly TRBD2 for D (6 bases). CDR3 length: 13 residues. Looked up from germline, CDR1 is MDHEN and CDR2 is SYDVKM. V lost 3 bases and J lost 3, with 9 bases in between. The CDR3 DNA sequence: TGTGCCAGCAGTTTCCGCGGGGTCTACGAGCAGTACTTC. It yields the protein CASSFRGVYEQYF.

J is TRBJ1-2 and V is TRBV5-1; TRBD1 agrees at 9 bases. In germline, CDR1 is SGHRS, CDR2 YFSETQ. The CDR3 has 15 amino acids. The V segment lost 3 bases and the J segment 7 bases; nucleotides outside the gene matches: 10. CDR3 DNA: TGCGCCAGCAGCTCCCAAGGACAGGGGATTACTGGCTACACCTTC. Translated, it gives CASSSQGQGITGYTF.

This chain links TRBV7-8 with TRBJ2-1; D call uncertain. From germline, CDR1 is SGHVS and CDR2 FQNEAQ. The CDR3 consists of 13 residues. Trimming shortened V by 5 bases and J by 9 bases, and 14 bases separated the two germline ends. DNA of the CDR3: TGTGCCAGCAGCCCACGTGTCTCGGGTGAGCAGTTCTTC. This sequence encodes CASSPRVSGEQFF. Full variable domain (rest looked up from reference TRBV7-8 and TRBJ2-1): GAGVSQSPRYKVAKRGQDVALRCDPISGHVSLFWYQQALGQGPEFLTYFQNEAQLDKSGLPSDRFFAERPEGSVSTLKIQRTQQEDSAVYLCASSPRVSGEQFFGPGTRLTVL.

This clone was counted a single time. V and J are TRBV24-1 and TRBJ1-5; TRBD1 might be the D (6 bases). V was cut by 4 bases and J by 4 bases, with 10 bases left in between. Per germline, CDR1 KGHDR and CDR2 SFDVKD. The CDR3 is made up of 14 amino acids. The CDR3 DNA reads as TGTGCCACCAGTGACCCCACAGGGAATCAGCCCCAGCATTTT. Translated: CATSDPTGNQPQHF.

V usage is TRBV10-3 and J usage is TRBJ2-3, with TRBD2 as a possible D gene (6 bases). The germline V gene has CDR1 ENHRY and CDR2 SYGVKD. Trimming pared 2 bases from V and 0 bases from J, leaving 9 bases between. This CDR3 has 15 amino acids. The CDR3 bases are TGTGCCATCAGTGAGCTAGCGCCTAGCACAGATACGCAGTATTTT. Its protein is CAISELAPSTDTQYF.

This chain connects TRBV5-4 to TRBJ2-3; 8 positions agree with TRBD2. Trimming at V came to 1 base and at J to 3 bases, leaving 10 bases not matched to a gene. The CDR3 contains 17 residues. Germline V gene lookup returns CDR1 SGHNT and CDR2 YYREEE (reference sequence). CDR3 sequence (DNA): TGTGCCAGCAGCTTGATCGGGAGGGAGAAAGGTACAGATACGCAGTATTTT. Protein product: CASSLIGREKGTDTQYF.

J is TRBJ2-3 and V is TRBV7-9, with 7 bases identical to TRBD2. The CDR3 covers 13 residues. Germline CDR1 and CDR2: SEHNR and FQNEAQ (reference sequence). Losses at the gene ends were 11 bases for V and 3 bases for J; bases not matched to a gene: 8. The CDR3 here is CAGGAGSTDTQYF. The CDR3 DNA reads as TGTGCCGGAGGAGCGGGGTCAACAGATACGCAGTATTTT.

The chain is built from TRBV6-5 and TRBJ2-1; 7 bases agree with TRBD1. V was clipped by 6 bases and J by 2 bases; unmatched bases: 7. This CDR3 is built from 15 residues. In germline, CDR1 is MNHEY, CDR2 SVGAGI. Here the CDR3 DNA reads TGTGCCAGCAGACTAACCGGGACAGCCTACAATGAGCAGTTCTTC. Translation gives CASRLTGTAYNEQFF.

Written as DNA, the CDR3 is TGTGCCAGCAGCAAAGAAAATCACCAGGGTCTACAAGAGACCCAGTACTTC. Its protein product is CASSKENHQGLQETQYF. V usage is TRBV21-1 and J usage is TRBJ2-5; the table's TRBD1 call for D was not verified on the DNA. TRBV21-1 is deemed a pseudogene. This CDR3 is built from 17 residues.